Listed below are T cell receptor beta chains from one sample, sequenced in a study of CD4 T cell repertoires in COVID-19. Only in-frame clones appear in the TCRdb table, and some are missing; sequencing was by immunoSEQ multiplex PCR. The sample includes about 75,000 clones, around four fifths of them seen just once. The material sequenced was CD4+ T cells from peripheral blood, taken after recovery from COVID-19. These receptors were taken from a human donor who had COVID-19. Both conserved end residues are trimmed from each CDR3. D genes are given only for firm matches.

j_gene,d_gene,v_gene,CDR3aa
TRBJ2-3,NA,TRBV10-3,AISESGTGETDTQY
TRBJ1-1,NA,TRBV6-5,ASNHPEMNTEAF
TRBJ1-6,NA,TRBV14,ASSQGRNSPLH
TRBJ2-2,TRBD2,TRBV27,ASAMREPVRELF
TRBJ1-2,TRBD1,TRBV3-1/TRBV3-2,ASSPGTGGGYGYT
TRBJ1-5,NA,TRBV1,TSSQGTGGRNQPQH
TRBJ1-1,NA,TRBV29-1,SAGRAGGTEAF
TRBJ1-5,NA,TRBV5-1,ASSLEGNSNQPQH
TRBJ1-2,NA,TRBV29-1,SLYREGIYGYT
TRBJ2-4,NA,TRBV3-1/TRBV3-2,ASSLGGKNIQY
TRBJ1-4,NA,TRBV18,ASQASIQEKLF
TRBJ2-3,NA,TRBV6-5,ASRPGGVGTDTQY
TRBJ1-3,NA,TRBV18,ASSPRGISGNTIY
TRBJ2-3,NA,TRBV9,ASRPGLASTDTQY
TRBJ2-3,NA,TRBV7-9,ASSSRGGVTDTQY
TRBJ2-1,NA,TRBV28,ASSSPGAKAHEQF
TRBJ2-1,NA,TRBV11-3,ASSLNNNNEQF
TRBJ2-5,NA,TRBV7-2,ASSLGGVPRETQY
TRBJ2-3,NA,TRBV6-5,ASSYSGTQY
TRBJ2-7,TRBD2,TRBV3-1/TRBV3-2,ASSQAGTSGREQY
TRBJ2-2,NA,TRBV2,ASSVRQPNTGELF
TRBJ1-5,TRBD1,TRBV6-2/TRBV6-3,ASSLGQGIQPQH
TRBJ2-1,TRBD1,TRBV7-8,ASSSVTGSNEQF
TRBJ1-1,NA,TRBV2,ASSEPGPDTNTEAF
TRBJ2-5,TRBD1,TRBV24-1,ATSDRQGASLETQY
TRBJ2-2,NA,TRBV5-6,ASSLPRSGELF
TRBJ1-5,NA,TRBV19,ASLGRGNQPQH
TRBJ2-6,TRBD2,TRBV5-5,ASSWTSGLSGANVLT
TRBJ2-7,TRBD1,TRBV12-3/TRBV12-4,ASRLTGVEQY
TRBJ1-2,NA,TRBV6-1,ASSELSLYGYT
TRBJ2-1,NA,TRBV19,ASSIVSSSLGQF
TRBJ1-2,TRBD1,TRBV18,ASSQQGARGYT
TRBJ1-6,NA,TRBV15,ATSREGGRMDSPLH
TRBJ1-2,NA,TRBV6-4,ASSESVGPANYGYT
TRBJ2-3,NA,TRBV12-3/TRBV12-4,ASSFNGRDTQY
TRBJ2-1,NA,TRBV3-1/TRBV3-2,ASSQDRARSYEQF
TRBJ1-1,TRBD1,TRBV19,ASSSGQGKGSTEAF
TRBJ1-2,TRBD1,TRBV3-1/TRBV3-2,ASSQDQDRAYGYT